These 7 T cell receptor beta chains share one sample of origin, sequenced in a study of CD8 T cells in Susac syndrome. Random hexamers were used to reverse transcribe about 0.5 to 1 ug of RNA. TCRdb re-called the immunoSEQ multiplex PCR reads with MiXCR, one entry per CDR3 protein. The sample contains roughly 150,000 distinct CDR3 sequences, roughly 95% of which appear only once. Material for sequencing was CD8+ T cells from PBMCs. All receptors come from a human donor with multiple sclerosis.

This chain's CDR3 is CASSPRDRGHGYTF. The CDR3 nucleotides read TGTGCCAGCAGCCCTCGCGACAGGGGGCACGGCTACACCTTC. This chain connects TRBV7-9 to TRBJ1-2; 10 bases are a match to TRBD1. This CDR3 is built from 14 residues. The germline V gene has CDR1 SEHNR and CDR2 FQNEAQ (reference sequence). Trimming cost V 5 bases and J 8 bases; bases outside gene matches: 8.

The CDR3 loop reads CASSLPTGVEQFF. CDR3 nucleotides: TGTGCCAGCAGCCTACCTACAGGGGTTGAGCAGTTCTTC. The V gene is TRBV3-1, the J gene TRBJ2-1; 7 bases are shared with TRBD1. Trimming removed 4 bases from V and 9 bases from J; junction bases left unmatched: 6. CDR1 LGHDT and CDR2 YNNKEL come from the germline V gene (reference sequence). The CDR3 has 13 residues.

The J gene is TRBJ1-2, the V gene TRBV29-1; the match to TRBD1 covers 10 bases. CDR1 is SQVTM, CDR2 ANQGSEA, per germline. Trimming took 2 bases from V and 8 from J; bases not matched to a gene: 11. The CDR3 is 15 residues long. As DNA, the CDR3 is TGCAGCGTTGAAAGGGGGGACAGGGGAGTCTTCGGCTACACCTTC. Encoded protein: CSVERGDRGVFGYTF.

The V gene is TRBV27, the J gene TRBJ1-5; D remains unclear. CDR1 and CDR2 (germline): MNHEY, SMNVEV (reference sequence). The CDR3 is made up of 13 amino acids. V was shortened by 3 bases and J by 2 bases, with 5 bases between the two germline ends. The CDR3 coding sequence is TGTGCCAGCAGTTTCAGACGCAATCAGCCCCAGCATTTT. Residues: CASSFRRNQPQHF.

This clonotype has more than one count but fewer than ten. The J gene is TRBJ2-7, the V gene TRBV12-3 or TRBV12-4; D is perhaps TRBD1 (5 bases). V gave up 4 bases and J gave up 2 bases, with 9 bases separating them. The CDR3 length is 13 residues. The DNA of the CDR3 is TGTGCCAGCAGTTCCGGACAAACCTACGAGCAGTACTTC. This gives the protein CASSSGQTYEQYF.

This chain uses TRBV7-3 with TRBJ2-3, with 13 positions matching TRBD2. Germline loops: CDR1 SGHTA, CDR2 FQGTGA. With 2 bases clipped from V and 3 bases from J, the junction kept 2 bases outside the gene matches. The CDR3 is 16 residues long. The CDR3 coding sequence is TGTGCCAGCAGCTTACCGGGACTAGCGGGAACAGATACGCAGTATTTT. Translation gives CASSLPGLAGTDTQYF.

The rearrangement links TRBV29-1 to TRBJ2-5; maybe TRBD1 (5 bases). V lost 3 bases and J 0 bases, leaving 14 bases between the germline ends. CDR1 is SQVTM, CDR2 ANQGSEA, per germline. This CDR3 has 15 residues. CDR3 in amino acids: CSVERRGTYQETQYF. As DNA, the CDR3 is TGCAGCGTTGAGAGAAGGGGCACGTACCAAGAGACCCAGTACTTC.